The 8 T cell receptor beta chains listed next were all sequenced from one sample in a study of T cells in tumors and immune-related adverse events (dated by TCRdb to the early 2020s). Receptors were amplified or captured by the immunoSEQ multiplex PCR assay. Sourced from immuneACCESS, this table was stored by TCRdb with only in-frame sequences that have V and J called. A share of the clones is absent; for the studies checked, an unresolved V gene accounts for under half, and the remainder has no known explanation. Here the sample has about 22,000 clones; over 80% occur a single time. The biggest ten clones account for approximately 1.4% of the sample. The intended sense of this specimen's treatment or condition label: nivolumab (PD-1 blockade) given before sampling. The sequences come from lymph node tissue, collected from a patient treated with anti-PD-1 therapy. The receptors shown here come from a female donor with metastatic renal cell carcinoma.

The J gene is TRBJ2-2, the V gene TRBV2; maybe TRBD2 (7 bases). CDR1 and CDR2 (germline): SNHLY, FYNNEI. V lost 8 bases and J lost 6, with 10 bases in between. The length of the CDR3 is 12 residues. CDR3 in amino acids: CASRRGPGELFF. CDR3 bases: TGTGCCAGCCGGCGGGGGCCCGGGGAGCTGTTTTTT.

This rearrangement joins TRBV16 to TRBJ2-5; D perhaps matches TRBD1 (6 bases). Trimming took off 3 bases at V and 5 bases at J, with 10 bases between the two ends. The CDR3 length is 13 residues. Germline values: CDR1 KGHSY, CDR2 FQNENV. The CDR3 region is CASSQVQGETQYF. CDR3 nucleotide sequence: TGTGCCAGCAGCCAGGTGCAGGGGGAGACCCAGTACTTC.

The V call is TRBV30, the J call TRBJ1-5; 7 nucleotides line up with TRBD1. This CDR3 is built from 17 residues. Germline CDR1 is GTSNPN and CDR2 is SVGIG (reference sequence). V dropped 4 bases and J dropped 5; count of bases not matched to a gene: 17. The CDR3 coding sequence is TGTGCCTGGACCCCCCGCACGTTCAGGGGGACCTATCAGCCCCAGCATTTT. Amino acids: CAWTPRTFRGTYQPQHF.

The chain carries TRBV6-1 and TRBJ1-6; tentatively, D is TRBD1 (5 bases). The CDR3 length is 14 residues. Germline CDR1 MNHNS, CDR2 SASEGT. V was pared by 3 bases and J by 9 bases, with 12 bases between. This chain's CDR3 is CASSDWGEASPLHF. CDR3 DNA sequence: TGTGCCAGCAGTGATTGGGGGGAGGCTTCACCCCTCCACTTT.

The rearrangement joins TRBV27 to TRBJ2-6; 8 positions agree with TRBD2. Per the germline V gene, CDR1 is MNHEY and CDR2 is SMNVEV (reference sequence). There are 17 residues in the CDR3. J gave up 4 bases and V 5 bases, and 10 bases lay outside the gene matches. The chain's CDR3 is CASSTSGGLTGANVLTF. The CDR3 bases are TGTGCCAGCAGTACCAGCGGGGGCCTGACCGGGGCCAACGTCCTGACTTTC.

The chain links TRBV2 to TRBJ2-3; 7 bases line up with TRBD2. V shed 2 bases and J 10 bases; nucleotides not matched to a gene: 12. Germline CDR1 is SNHLY and CDR2 is FYNNEI. The CDR3 consists of 15 residues. The CDR3 loop reads CASSERSLAGGSQYF. The CDR3 DNA is TGTGCCAGCAGTGAACGTTCTTTAGCCGGGGGGTCGCAGTATTTT.

This chain uses TRBV19 with TRBJ1-2; tentatively, D is TRBD1 (5 bases). CDR1 and CDR2 (germline): LNHDA, SQIVND (reference sequence). The CDR3 is 15 amino acids. Trimming pared 5 bases from V and 4 bases from J, leaving 17 bases between. CDR3 coding DNA: TGTGCCAGTAGTTCTCTACAGGATAGAGGCTATGGCTACACCTTC. Translated, it gives CASSSLQDRGYGYTF.

The chain carries TRBV28 and TRBJ1-5; a weak D match, TRBD1 (6 bases). Per the germline V gene, CDR1 is MDHEN and CDR2 is SYDVKM. Trimming stripped 6 bases from V and 0 bases from J, with 18 bases between. The CDR3 runs 17 residues. The CDR3: CASSAPRQVYSNQPQHF. As DNA, the CDR3 is TGTGCCAGCAGCGCCCCGCGACAGGTCTATAGCAATCAGCCCCAGCATTTT.